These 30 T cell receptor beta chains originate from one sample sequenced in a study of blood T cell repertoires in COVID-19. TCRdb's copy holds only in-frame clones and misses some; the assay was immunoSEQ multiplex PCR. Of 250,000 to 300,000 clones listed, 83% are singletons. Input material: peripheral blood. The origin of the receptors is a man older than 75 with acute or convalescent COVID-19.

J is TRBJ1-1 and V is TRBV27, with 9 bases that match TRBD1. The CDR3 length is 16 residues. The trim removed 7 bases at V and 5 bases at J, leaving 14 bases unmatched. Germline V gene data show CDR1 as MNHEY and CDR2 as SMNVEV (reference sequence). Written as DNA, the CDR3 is TGTGCCAGCACCTCCCGTCGACAGGGGGAAGGGACTGAAGCTTTCTTT. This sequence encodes CASTSRRQGEGTEAFF.

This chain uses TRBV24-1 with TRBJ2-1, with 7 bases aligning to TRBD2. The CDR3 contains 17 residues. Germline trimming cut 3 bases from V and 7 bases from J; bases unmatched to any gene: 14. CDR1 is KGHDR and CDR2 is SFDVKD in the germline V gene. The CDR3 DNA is TGTGCCACCAGTGATCACCCCGGGGCTAGCGGAACAAATGAGCAGTTCTTC. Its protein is CATSDHPGASGTNEQFF.

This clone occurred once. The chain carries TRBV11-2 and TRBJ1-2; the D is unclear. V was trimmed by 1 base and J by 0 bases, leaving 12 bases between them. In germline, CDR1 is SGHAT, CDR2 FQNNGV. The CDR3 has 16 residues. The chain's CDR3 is CASSLGVERANYGYTF. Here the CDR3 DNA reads TGTGCCAGCAGCTTAGGGGTGGAGAGAGCTAACTATGGCTACACCTTC.

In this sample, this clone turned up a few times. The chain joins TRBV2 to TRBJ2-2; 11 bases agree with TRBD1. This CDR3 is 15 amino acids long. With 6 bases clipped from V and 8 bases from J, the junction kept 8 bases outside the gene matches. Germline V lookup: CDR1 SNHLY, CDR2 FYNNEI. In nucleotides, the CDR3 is TGTGCCAGCAGCCAACGGACAGGGGGCGAGGGGGAGCTGTTTTTT. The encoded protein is CASSQRTGGEGELFF.

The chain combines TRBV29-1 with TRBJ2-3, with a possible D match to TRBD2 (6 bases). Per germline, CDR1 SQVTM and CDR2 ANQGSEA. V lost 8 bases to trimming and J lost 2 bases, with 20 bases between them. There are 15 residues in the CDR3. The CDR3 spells CSTPRGSSPTDTQYF. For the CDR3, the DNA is TGCAGCACCCCGCGGGGTAGCAGCCCCACAGATACGCAGTATTTT.

As DNA, the CDR3 is TGTGCCAGCAGTCAAGACAGGGGTAAAGCTTTCTTT. Protein sequence: CASSQDRGKAFF. The chain has TRBV5-6 and TRBJ1-1, with 8 bases identical to TRBD1. This CDR3 spans 12 amino acids. Germline V gene lookup returns CDR1 SGHDT and CDR2 YYEEEE. V was pared by 5 bases and J by 9 bases, with 6 bases of the junction left unmatched.

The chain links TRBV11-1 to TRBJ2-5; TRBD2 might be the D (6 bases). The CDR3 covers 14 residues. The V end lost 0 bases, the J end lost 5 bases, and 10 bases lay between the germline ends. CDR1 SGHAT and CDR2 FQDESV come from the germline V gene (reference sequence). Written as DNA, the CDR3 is TGTGCCAGCAGCTTAGCCCCGGGAGTGGAGACCCAGTACTTC. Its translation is CASSLAPGVETQYF.

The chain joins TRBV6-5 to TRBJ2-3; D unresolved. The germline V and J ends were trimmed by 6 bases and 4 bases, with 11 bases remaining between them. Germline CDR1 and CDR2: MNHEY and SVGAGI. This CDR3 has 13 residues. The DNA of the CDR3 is TGTGCCAGCAGCATGAGAGGTGCAGATACGCAGTATTTT. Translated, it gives CASSMRGADTQYF.

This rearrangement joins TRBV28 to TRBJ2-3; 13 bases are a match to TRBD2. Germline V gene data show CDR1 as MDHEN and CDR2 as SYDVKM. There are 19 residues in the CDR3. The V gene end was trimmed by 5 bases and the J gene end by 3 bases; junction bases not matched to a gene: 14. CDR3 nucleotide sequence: TGTGCCAGCAGTACAATAATCCCGGGACTAGCGGGAAGGACAGATACGCAGTATTTT. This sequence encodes CASSTIIPGLAGRTDTQYF.

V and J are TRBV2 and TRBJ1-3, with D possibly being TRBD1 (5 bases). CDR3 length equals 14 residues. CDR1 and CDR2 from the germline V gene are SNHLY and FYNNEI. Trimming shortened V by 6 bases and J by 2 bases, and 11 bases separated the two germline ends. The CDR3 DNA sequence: TGTGCCAGCAGCAGGGTTTTGACTGGAAACACCATATATTTT. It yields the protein CASSRVLTGNTIYF.

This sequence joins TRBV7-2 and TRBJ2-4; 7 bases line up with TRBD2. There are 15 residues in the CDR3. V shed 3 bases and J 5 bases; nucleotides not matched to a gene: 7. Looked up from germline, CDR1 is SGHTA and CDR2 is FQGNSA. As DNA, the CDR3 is TGTGCCAGCAGCTTGTTGTTTGCGGGAGAAAACATTCAGTACTTC. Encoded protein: CASSLLFAGENIQYF. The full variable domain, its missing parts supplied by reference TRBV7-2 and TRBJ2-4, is GAGVSQSPSNKVTEKGKDVELRCDPISGHTALYWYRQSLGQGLEFLIYFQGNSAPDKSGLPSDRFSAERTGGSVSTLTIQRTQQEDSAVYLCASSLLFAGENIQYFGAGTRLSVL.

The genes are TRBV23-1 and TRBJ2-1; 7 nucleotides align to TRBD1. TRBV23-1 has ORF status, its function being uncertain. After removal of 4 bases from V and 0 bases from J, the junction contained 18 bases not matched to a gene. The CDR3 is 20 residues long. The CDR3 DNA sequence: TGCGCCAGCAGTCGACGGGACAGCTACTCGTTCAGGAGCTCCTACAATGAGCAGTTCTTC. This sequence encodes CASSRRDSYSFRSSYNEQFF.

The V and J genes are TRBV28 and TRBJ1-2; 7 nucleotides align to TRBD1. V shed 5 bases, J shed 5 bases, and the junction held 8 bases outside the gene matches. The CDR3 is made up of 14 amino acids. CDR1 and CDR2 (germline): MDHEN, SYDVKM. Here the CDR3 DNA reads TGTGCCAGCAGTCGTACAGGGGTTTGGTATGGCTACACCTTC. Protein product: CASSRTGVWYGYTF.

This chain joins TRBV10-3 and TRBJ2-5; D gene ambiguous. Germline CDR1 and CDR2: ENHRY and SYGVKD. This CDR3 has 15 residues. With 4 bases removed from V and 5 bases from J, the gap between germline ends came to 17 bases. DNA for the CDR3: TGTGCCATCAGTGGTACAACTGGTACCGGGGAGACCCAGTACTTC. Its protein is CAISGTTGTGETQYF.

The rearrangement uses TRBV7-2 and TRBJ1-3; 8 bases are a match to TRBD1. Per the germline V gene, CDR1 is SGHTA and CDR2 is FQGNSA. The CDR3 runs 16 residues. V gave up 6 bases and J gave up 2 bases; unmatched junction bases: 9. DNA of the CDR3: TGTGCCAGCAGTCGGCCCGGGACAGGTGCTGGAAACACCATATATTTT. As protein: CASSRPGTGAGNTIYF.

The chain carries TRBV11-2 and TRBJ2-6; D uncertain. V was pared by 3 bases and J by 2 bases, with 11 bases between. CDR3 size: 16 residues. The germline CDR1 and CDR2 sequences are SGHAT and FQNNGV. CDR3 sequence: CASSFLSAAGANVLTF. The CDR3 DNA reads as TGTGCCAGCAGCTTTTTGAGCGCAGCTGGGGCCAACGTCCTGACTTTC.

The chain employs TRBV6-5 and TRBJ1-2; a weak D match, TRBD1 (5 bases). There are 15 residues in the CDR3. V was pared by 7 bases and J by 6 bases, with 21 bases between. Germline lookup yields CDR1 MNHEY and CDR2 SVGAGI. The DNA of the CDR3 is TGTGCCAGCACTCTTTCAGGGTCGGTTCTAGATGGCTACACCTTC. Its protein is CASTLSGSVLDGYTF.

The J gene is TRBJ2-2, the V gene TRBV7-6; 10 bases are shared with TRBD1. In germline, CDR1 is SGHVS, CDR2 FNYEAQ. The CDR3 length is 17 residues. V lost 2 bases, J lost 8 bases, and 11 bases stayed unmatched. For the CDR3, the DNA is TGTGCCAGCAGCTTACCCCGGGACAGGGGTTCGGCAGGGGAGCTGTTTTTT. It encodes CASSLPRDRGSAGELFF.

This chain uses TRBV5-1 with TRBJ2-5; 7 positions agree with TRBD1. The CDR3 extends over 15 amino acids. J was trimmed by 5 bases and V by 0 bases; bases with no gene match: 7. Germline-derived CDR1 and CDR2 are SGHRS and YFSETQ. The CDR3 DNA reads TGCGCCAGCAGCTTGGGGGGACAGCCCTGGGAGACCCAGTACTTC. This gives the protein CASSLGGQPWETQYF.

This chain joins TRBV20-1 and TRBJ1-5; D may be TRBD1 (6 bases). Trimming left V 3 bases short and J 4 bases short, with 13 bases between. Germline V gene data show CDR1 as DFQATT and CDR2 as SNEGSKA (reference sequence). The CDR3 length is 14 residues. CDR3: CSASKQGANQPQHF. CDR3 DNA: TGCAGTGCTAGTAAACAGGGAGCTAATCAGCCCCAGCATTTT.

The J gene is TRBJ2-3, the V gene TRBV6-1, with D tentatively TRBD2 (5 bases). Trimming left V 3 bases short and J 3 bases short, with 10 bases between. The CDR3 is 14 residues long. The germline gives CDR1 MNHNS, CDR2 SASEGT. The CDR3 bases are TGTGCCAGCAGTGATCAGCCGGGGACAGATACGCAGTATTTT. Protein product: CASSDQPGTDTQYF.

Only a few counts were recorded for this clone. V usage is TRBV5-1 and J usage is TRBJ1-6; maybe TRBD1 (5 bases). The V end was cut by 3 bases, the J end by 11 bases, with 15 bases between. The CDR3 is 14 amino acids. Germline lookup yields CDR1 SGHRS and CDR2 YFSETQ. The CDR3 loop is CASSSLPGETPLHF. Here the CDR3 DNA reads TGCGCCAGCAGCTCGCTACCGGGGGAAACACCCCTCCACTTT.

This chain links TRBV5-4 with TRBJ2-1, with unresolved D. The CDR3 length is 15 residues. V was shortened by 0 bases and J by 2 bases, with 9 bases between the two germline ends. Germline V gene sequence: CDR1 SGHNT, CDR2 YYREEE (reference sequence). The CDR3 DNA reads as TGTGCCAGCAGCTTGGACGCATCGGCCTACAATGAGCAGTTCTTC. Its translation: CASSLDASAYNEQFF.

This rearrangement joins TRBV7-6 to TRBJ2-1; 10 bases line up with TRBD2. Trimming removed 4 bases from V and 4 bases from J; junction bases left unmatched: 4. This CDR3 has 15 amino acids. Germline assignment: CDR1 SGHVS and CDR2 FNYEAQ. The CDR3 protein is CASSSSGRTYNEQFF. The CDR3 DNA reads TGTGCCAGCAGCTCTAGCGGGAGAACGTACAATGAGCAGTTCTTC.

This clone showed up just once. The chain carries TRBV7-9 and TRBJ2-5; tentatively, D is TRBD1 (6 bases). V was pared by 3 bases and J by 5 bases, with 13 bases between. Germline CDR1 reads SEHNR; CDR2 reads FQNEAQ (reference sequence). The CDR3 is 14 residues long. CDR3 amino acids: CASSFSGARETQYF. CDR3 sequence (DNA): TGTGCCAGCAGCTTCTCAGGGGCGCGGGAGACCCAGTACTTC.

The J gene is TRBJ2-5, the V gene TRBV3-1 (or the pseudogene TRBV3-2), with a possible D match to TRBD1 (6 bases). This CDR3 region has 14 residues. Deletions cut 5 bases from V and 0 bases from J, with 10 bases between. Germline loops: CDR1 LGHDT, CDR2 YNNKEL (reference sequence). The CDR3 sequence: CASSSTGNQETQYF. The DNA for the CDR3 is TGTGCCAGCAGCTCCACAGGGAACCAAGAGACCCAGTACTTC.

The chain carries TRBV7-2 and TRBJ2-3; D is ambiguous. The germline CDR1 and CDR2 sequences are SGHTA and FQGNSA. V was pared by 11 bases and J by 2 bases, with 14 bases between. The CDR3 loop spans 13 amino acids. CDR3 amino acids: CAGGRANTDTQYF. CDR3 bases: TGTGCCGGCGGTCGCGCTAACACAGATACGCAGTATTTT.

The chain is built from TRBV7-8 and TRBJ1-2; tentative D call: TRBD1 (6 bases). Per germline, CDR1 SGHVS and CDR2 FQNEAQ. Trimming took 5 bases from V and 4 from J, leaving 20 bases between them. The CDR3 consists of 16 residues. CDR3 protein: CASSPNRDKLSYGYTF. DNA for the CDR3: TGTGCCAGCAGCCCGAACCGGGACAAACTCAGCTATGGCTACACCTTC.

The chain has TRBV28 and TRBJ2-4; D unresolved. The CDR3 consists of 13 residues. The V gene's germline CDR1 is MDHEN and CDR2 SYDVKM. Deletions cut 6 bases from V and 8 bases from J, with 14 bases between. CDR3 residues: CASSPDNIDIQYF. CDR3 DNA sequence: TGTGCCAGCAGCCCAGACAATATAGACATTCAGTACTTC.

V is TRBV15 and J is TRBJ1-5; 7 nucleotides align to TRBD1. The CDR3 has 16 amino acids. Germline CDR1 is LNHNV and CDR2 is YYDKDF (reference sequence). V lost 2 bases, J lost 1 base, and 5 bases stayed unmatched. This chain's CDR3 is CATSRNRGQSNQPQHF. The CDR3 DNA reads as TGTGCCACCAGCAGAAACAGGGGCCAGAGCAATCAGCCCCAGCATTTT. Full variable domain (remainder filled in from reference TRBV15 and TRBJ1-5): DAMVIQNPRYQVTQFGKPVTLSCSQTLNHNVMYWYQQKSSQAPKLLFHYYDKDFNNEADTPDNFQSRRPNTSFCFLDIRSPGLGDTAMYLCATSRNRGQSNQPQHFGDGTRLSIL.